The 27 T cell receptor beta chains in this list originate from one sample, sequenced in a study of blood T cell repertoires in COVID-19. The data were produced by immunoSEQ multiplex PCR, yet TCRdb's version contains in-frame clones alone and is incomplete. Of 250,000 or so clones detected, roughly 87% appear once; the ten largest clones hold 2.6%. Source material: PBMCs or T cells enriched from blood (not recorded which). These receptors were collected from a woman aged 25 to 45 with acute COVID-19.

The sample holds one count of this clone. The chain uses TRBV24-1 and TRBJ2-2, with a tentative D call TRBD2 (5 bases). The CDR3 contains 17 residues. The germline V gene encodes CDR1 KGHDR and CDR2 SFDVKD. Deletions cut 2 bases from V and 6 bases from J, with 18 bases between. The CDR3 loop reads CATSDSGIGGFAGELFF. Here the CDR3 DNA reads TGTGCCACCAGTGATTCGGGAATAGGAGGATTTGCCGGGGAGCTGTTTTTT.

With regard to this clone: Other DNA sequences in the same sample also yield this CDR3. This chain links TRBV30 with TRBJ2-7; D perhaps matches TRBD2 (5 bases). Germline V gives CDR1 GTSNPN, CDR2 SVGIG (reference sequence). This CDR3 has 14 amino acids. Trimming shortened V by 0 bases and J by 3 bases, and 12 bases separated the two germline ends. CDR3 bases: TGTGCCTGGAGTGTACTAGGTTCGTTCTACGAGCAGTACTTC. Translated: CAWSVLGSFYEQYF.

The rearrangement joins TRBV12-5 to TRBJ1-4; weak D call: TRBD1 (6 bases). V was clipped by 2 bases and J by 4 bases, with 14 bases between them. There are 16 residues in the CDR3. Germline loops: CDR1 LGHNT, CDR2 FRNRAP. CDR3 nucleotides: TGTGCTAGTGGTTTGCCTACAGGGTGGGGTAATGAAAAACTGTTTTTT. Amino acid sequence: CASGLPTGWGNEKLFF. The full variable domain, in which reference TRBV12-5 and TRBJ1-4 provide the parts outside the CDR3, is DARVTQTPRHKVTEMGQEVTMRCQPILGHNTVFWYRQTMMQGLELLAYFRNRAPLDDSGMPKDRFSAEMPDATLATLKIQPSEPRDSAVYFCASGLPTGWGNEKLFFGSGTQLSVL.

The genes are TRBV10-1 and TRBJ1-1; a weak D match, TRBD1 (5 bases). Per the germline V gene, CDR1 is WNHNN and CDR2 is SYGVQD (reference sequence). V was trimmed by 3 bases and J by 0 bases, leaving 8 bases between them. CDR3 length: 14 amino acids. In nucleotides, the CDR3 is TGCGCCAGCAGTGAAGGGGATCTGAACACTGAAGCTTTCTTT. It codes for CASSEGDLNTEAFF.

The genes are TRBV4-3 and TRBJ2-7; D uncertain. V lost 1 base and J 3 bases, leaving 7 bases between the germline ends. The germline gives CDR1 LGHNA, CDR2 YSLEER. This CDR3 has 13 residues. For the CDR3, the DNA is TGCGCCAGCAGCCAAGGCACCTACTACGAGCAGTACTTC. Its protein is CASSQGTYYEQYF.

This rearrangement joins TRBV5-5 to TRBJ1-2, with 8 bases that match TRBD1. Germline V lookup: CDR1 SGHKS, CDR2 YYEKEE (reference sequence). With V trimmed by 4 bases and J by 14 bases, 25 bases remained unmatched. CDR3 length equals 17 residues. CDR3 sequence reads: CASSPRPQQGEGGIDTF. CDR3 DNA sequence: TGTGCCAGCAGCCCTCGTCCGCAACAGGGGGAGGGCGGAATCGATACCTTC.

V and J are TRBV5-1 and TRBJ1-3; D remains unclear. The CDR3 runs 11 residues. Germline V gives CDR1 SGHRS, CDR2 YFSETQ. The V and J ends lost 5 bases and 4 bases respectively, with 4 bases between them. CDR3 nucleotide sequence: TGCGCCAGCAGTACAGGAAACACCATATATTTT. Protein product: CASSTGNTIYF. Together with reference TRBV5-1 and TRBJ1-3, the CDR3 gives the full variable domain: KAGVTQTPRYLIKTRGQQVTLSCSPISGHRSVSWYQQTPGQGLQFLFEYFSETQRNKGNFPGRFSGRQFSNSRSEMNVSTLELGDSALYLCASSTGNTIYFGEGSWLTVV.

This clone was seen a few times. This rearrangement joins TRBV11-2 to TRBJ1-1, with 10 bases aligning to TRBD1. The ends lost 5 bases at V and 3 bases at J; junction bases unmatched: 6. This CDR3 contains 15 residues. CDR1 and CDR2 (germline): SGHAT, FQNNGV. The CDR3 DNA is TGTGCCAGCAGCCTCAAGACAGGGGGCTACACTGAAGCTTTCTTT. This sequence encodes CASSLKTGGYTEAFF.

This chain connects TRBV30 to TRBJ1-1, with 9 bases matching TRBD1. V was pared by 4 bases and J by 1 base, with 13 bases of the junction left unmatched. Germline CDR1 GTSNPN, CDR2 SVGIG (reference sequence). The CDR3 extends over 17 amino acids. CDR3 protein: CAWTLLTGGDSNTEAFF. The CDR3 DNA reads as TGTGCCTGGACCCTACTAACAGGGGGCGATTCGAACACTGAAGCTTTCTTT.

This rearrangement joins TRBV3-1 (or the pseudogene TRBV3-2) to TRBJ1-3, with 8 nucleotides matching TRBD1. Germline loops: CDR1 LGHDT, CDR2 YNNKEL (reference sequence). The junction had 8 bases not matched to a gene; V was cut back by 4 bases and J by 3 bases. CDR3 size: 16 residues. Here the CDR3 reads CASSPGQGIGGNTIYF. The CDR3 nucleotides read TGTGCCAGCAGCCCTGGACAGGGAATAGGTGGAAACACCATATATTTT.

The chain employs TRBV7-8 and TRBJ2-1; 7 positions match TRBD1. Germline CDR1 is SGHVS and CDR2 is FQNEAQ. The J segment lost 4 bases and the V segment lost 5 bases, leaving 11 bases of the junction unmatched. The CDR3 extends over 16 amino acids. CDR3 sequence reads: CASSPYRGGGYNEQFF. As DNA, the CDR3 is TGTGCCAGCAGCCCATACAGGGGCGGAGGATACAATGAGCAGTTCTTC.

The chain recombines TRBV27 with TRBJ1-2, with D tentatively TRBD1 (5 bases). This CDR3 contains 16 residues. CDR1 is MNHEY and CDR2 is SMNVEV in the germline V gene (reference sequence). Trimming took 2 bases from V and 3 from J, leaving 16 bases between them. The CDR3 DNA follows: TGTGCCAGCAGTTTAGGGCCGGACAAAACCTACTATGGCTACACCTTC. Translated: CASSLGPDKTYYGYTF.

The chain joins TRBV6-5 to TRBJ2-7, with a weak D call TRBD2 (5 bases). V was cut by 6 bases and J by 3 bases, with 12 bases left in between. This CDR3 is built from 13 residues. The germline V gene has CDR1 MNHEY and CDR2 SVGAGI. CDR3 sequence reads: CASSPGLNYEQYF. CDR3 DNA sequence: TGTGCCAGCAGCCCCGGACTTAACTACGAGCAGTACTTC.

The genes are TRBV30 and TRBJ2-2; the D is unclear. The V end was cut by 2 bases, the J end by 4 bases, with 8 bases between. Germline V CDR1 and CDR2: GTSNPN, SVGIG (reference sequence). The CDR3 loop spans 13 amino acids. In nucleotides, the CDR3 is TGTGCCTGGAGTATTACATCCACCGGGGAGCTGTTTTTT. Amino acid sequence: CAWSITSTGELFF.

This chain uses TRBV3-1 (or the pseudogene TRBV3-2) with TRBJ2-2, with D perhaps TRBD2 (6 bases). Germline lookup yields CDR1 LGHDT and CDR2 YNNKEL (reference sequence). The CDR3 has 17 amino acids. The V end was cut by 1 base, the J end by 1 base, with 13 bases between. CDR3 nucleotide sequence: TGTGCCAGCAGCCAAGCTCCCTGGCGGGGGAACACCGGGGAGCTGTTTTTT. As protein: CASSQAPWRGNTGELFF.

This clone was counted once. This chain connects TRBV6-5 to TRBJ1-5; TRBD1 matches 7 bases. This CDR3 spans 13 amino acids. V shed 7 bases, J shed 6 bases, and the junction held 6 bases outside the gene matches. Germline V lookup: CDR1 MNHEY, CDR2 SVGAGI. The CDR3 reads CASTGTAGQPQHF. The CDR3 bases are TGTGCCAGCACCGGGACAGCTGGTCAGCCCCAGCATTTT.

This chain connects TRBV24-1 to TRBJ1-2; D gene uncertain. The CDR3 extends over 12 amino acids. CDR1 is KGHDR and CDR2 is SFDVKD in the germline V gene. Between the trimmed V and J ends, which lost 5 bases and 8 bases, there was a span of 11 bases. The CDR3 spells CATSAPSGGYTF. The CDR3 DNA reads TGTGCCACCAGTGCCCCCTCGGGGGGCTACACCTTC.

The chain has TRBV14 and TRBJ2-1; 7 bases fit TRBD2. Germline V CDR1 and CDR2: SGHDN, FVKESK. V was clipped by 0 bases and J by 11 bases; unmatched bases: 7. The CDR3 spans 14 residues. The CDR3 spells CASSQDRWGGKQFF. In DNA, the CDR3 is TGTGCCAGCAGCCAAGATCGATGGGGGGGGAAGCAGTTCTTC.

The V and J genes are TRBV28 and TRBJ1-3; TRBD1 matches at 9 bases. CDR1 and CDR2 (germline): MDHEN, SYDVKM. V lost 5 bases, J lost 0 bases, and 14 bases stayed unmatched. This CDR3 has 19 amino acids. In nucleotides, the CDR3 is TGTGCCAGCAGTGAGGCGGGACAGGGTTCCCCAAGCTCTGGAAACACCATATATTTT. Translation gives CASSEAGQGSPSSGNTIYF.

The chain combines TRBV6-1 with TRBJ1-6, with D perhaps matching TRBD1 (6 bases). The germline V and J ends were trimmed by 7 bases and 7 bases, with 11 bases remaining between them. This CDR3 is built from 13 residues. CDR1 and CDR2 from the germline V gene are MNHNS and SASEGT. CDR3 DNA sequence: TGTGCCAGCATTACAGGGTCGAATTCACCCCTCCACTTT. The encoded protein is CASITGSNSPLHF.

This clone has a single count. The chain recombines TRBV3-1 (or the pseudogene TRBV3-2) with TRBJ1-3; D might be TRBD1 (6 bases). CDR1 and CDR2 from the germline V gene are LGHDT and YNNKEL (reference sequence). Trimming took off 1 base at V and 2 bases at J, with 12 bases between the two ends. The CDR3 contains 16 residues. The CDR3 region has the DNA TGTGCCAGCAGCCAAGTTACAGGGTTGGCTGGAAACACCATATATTTT. This encodes CASSQVTGLAGNTIYF.

On this clone itself: The junction shows a germline mismatch at one end, possibly a read error. The chain uses TRBV10-2 and TRBJ1-5; D might be TRBD1 (6 bases). This CDR3 comprises 14 residues. CDR1 and CDR2 from the germline V gene are WSHSY and SAAADI. The CDR3 DNA follows: TGCGCCAGCAATGAGGGGGGGGCGGGTCAGCCCCAGCATTTT. Its protein product is CASNEGGAGQPQHF.

The chain employs TRBV3-1 (or the pseudogene TRBV3-2) and TRBJ1-1, with D possibly being TRBD1 (5 bases). Germline V gene sequence: CDR1 LGHDT, CDR2 YNNKEL (reference sequence). The CDR3 spans 13 residues. V gave up 6 bases and J gave up 4 bases, with 12 bases separating them. CDR3 protein: CASRTGGATEAFF. CDR3 in DNA: TGTGCCAGCAGGACGGGGGGAGCCACTGAAGCTTTCTTT.

This clone was observed a single time. The chain employs TRBV11-3 and TRBJ1-2, with 10 positions matching TRBD1. With V trimmed by 6 bases and J by 7 bases, 11 bases remained unmatched. Germline V gene lookup returns CDR1 SGHNT and CDR2 YENEEA. The CDR3 has 15 amino acids. The CDR3 sequence is CASSLSGQGRGGYTF. CDR3 sequence (DNA): TGTGCCAGCAGTTTATCGGGACAGGGGAGAGGTGGCTACACCTTC.

This clone was seen a handful of times. This same CDR3 is encoded by further DNA sequences in the sample. This chain joins TRBV5-1 and TRBJ2-5; D is possibly TRBD1 (6 bases). Looked up from germline, CDR1 is SGHRS and CDR2 is YFSETQ. V shed 0 bases and J shed 1 base, with 7 bases lying between them. The CDR3 spans 14 residues. CDR3 residues: CASSLGRGQETQYF. The CDR3 region has the DNA TGCGCCAGCAGCTTGGGCAGGGGCCAAGAGACCCAGTACTTC.

The V and J genes are TRBV5-6 and TRBJ2-5; 7 bases align to TRBD1. In germline, CDR1 is SGHDT, CDR2 YYEEEE. Unmatched junction bases numbered 5, after V lost 3 bases and J lost 3 bases. This CDR3 region has 14 residues. Here the CDR3 reads CASSSTGTEETQYF. The DNA of the CDR3 is TGTGCCAGCAGCTCTACCGGGACAGAAGAGACCCAGTACTTC.

The J gene is TRBJ1-6, the V gene TRBV7-2; TRBD1 matches at 7 bases. In germline, CDR1 is SGHTA, CDR2 FQGNSA. The CDR3 spans 17 residues. After removal of 2 bases from V and 7 bases from J, the junction contained 11 bases not matched to a gene. The CDR3 DNA sequence: TGTGCCAGCAGCTTAATTGCCCGGACAGGCGGGAATTCACCCCTCCACTTT. It codes for CASSLIARTGGNSPLHF.